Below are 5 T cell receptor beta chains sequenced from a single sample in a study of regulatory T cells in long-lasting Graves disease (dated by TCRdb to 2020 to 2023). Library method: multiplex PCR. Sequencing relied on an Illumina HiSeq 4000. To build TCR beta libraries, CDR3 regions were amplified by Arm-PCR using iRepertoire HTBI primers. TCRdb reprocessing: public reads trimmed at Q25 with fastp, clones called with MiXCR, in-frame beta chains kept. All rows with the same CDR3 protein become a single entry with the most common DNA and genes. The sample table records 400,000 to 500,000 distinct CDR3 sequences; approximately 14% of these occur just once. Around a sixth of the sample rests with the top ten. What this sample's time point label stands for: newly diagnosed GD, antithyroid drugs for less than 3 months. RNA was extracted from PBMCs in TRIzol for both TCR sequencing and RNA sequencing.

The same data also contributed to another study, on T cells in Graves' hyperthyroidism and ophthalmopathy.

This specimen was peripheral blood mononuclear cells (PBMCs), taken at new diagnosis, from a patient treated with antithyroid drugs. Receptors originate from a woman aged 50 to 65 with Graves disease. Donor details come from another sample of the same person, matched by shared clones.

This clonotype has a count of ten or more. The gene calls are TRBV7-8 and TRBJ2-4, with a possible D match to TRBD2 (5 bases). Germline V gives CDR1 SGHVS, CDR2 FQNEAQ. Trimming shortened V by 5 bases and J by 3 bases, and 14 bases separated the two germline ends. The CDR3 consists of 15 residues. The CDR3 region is CASSPPEAGKNIQYF. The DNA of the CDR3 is TGTGCCAGCAGCCCCCCCGAGGCGGGCAAAAACATTCAGTACTTC.

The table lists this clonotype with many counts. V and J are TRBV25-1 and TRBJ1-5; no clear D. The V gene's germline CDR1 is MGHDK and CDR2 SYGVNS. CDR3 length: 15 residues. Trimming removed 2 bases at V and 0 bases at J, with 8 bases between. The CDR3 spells CASSELSPSNQPQHF. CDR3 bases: TGTGCCAGCAGTGAACTGAGTCCTAGCAATCAGCCCCAGCATTTT.

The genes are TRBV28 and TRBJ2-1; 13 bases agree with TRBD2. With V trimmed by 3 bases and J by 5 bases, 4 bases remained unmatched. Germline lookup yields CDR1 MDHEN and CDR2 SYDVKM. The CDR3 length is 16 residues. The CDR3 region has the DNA TGTGCCAGCAGTTTTACTAGCGGGAGGGGGGACAATGAGCAGTTCTTC. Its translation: CASSFTSGRGDNEQFF.

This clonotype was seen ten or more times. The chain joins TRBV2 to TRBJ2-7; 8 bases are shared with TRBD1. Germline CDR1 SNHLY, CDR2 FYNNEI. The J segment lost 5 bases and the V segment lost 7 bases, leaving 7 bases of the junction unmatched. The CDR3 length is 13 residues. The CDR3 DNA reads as TGTGCCAGCAAACGGACAGGGTCCCACGAGCAGTACTTC. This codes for CASKRTGSHEQYF.

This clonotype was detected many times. CDR3 amino acids: CASSLAGGTKYNEQFF. Written as DNA, the CDR3 is TGCGCCAGCAGCTTGGCCGGAGGGACAAAGTACAATGAGCAGTTCTTC. The chain couples TRBV5-1 to TRBJ2-1, with D perhaps TRBD1 or TRBD2 (6 bases each). Germline CDR1 and CDR2: SGHRS and YFSETQ. The CDR3 runs to 16 residues. The V and J ends lost 0 bases and 4 bases respectively, with 14 bases between them.